The rows below give T cell receptor beta chains drawn from one sample of a study of blood T cells in healthy people across ages. TCRdb processed the 5' RACE reads anew with MiXCR; each CDR3 protein has one entry. The data show approximately 800,000 distinct CDR3 sequences, nearly 60% seen once. Sequencing was done on a sample of blood. These receptors were obtained from a man younger than 45 in good health. Both conserved end residues are part of each CDR3. Fields, in order: V gene, J gene, D gene, clone size, CDR3 DNA, CDR3 protein. A D gene is named only where the DNA matches it firmly. Size is omitted from some rows. Given values are once, few, many or a class for expanded clones.

TRBV4-3,TRBJ1-1,-,-,TGCGCCAGCAGCCAAGATTCAAAGGGAAACACTGAAGCTTTCTTT,CASSQDSKGNTEAFF
TRBV29-1,TRBJ2-3,TRBD1,-,TGCAGCGTTGTGGGTCGGACAGGAGGTGGAGATACGCAGTATTTT,CSVVGRTGGGDTQYF
TRBV10-3,TRBJ1-1,-,few,TGTGCCATCAGTGCTAGTAGGGCGGACACTGAAGCTTTCTTT,CAISASRADTEAFF
TRBV28,TRBJ2-3,-,-,TGTGCCAGCAGTTTTGGGGGGCAGATAACAGATACGCAGTATTTT,CASSFGGQITDTQYF
TRBV20-1,TRBJ2-5,-,-,TGCAGTGCTAGAGAGTGGGGCACAGGGAGTGGAGAGACCCAGTACTTC,CSAREWGTGSGETQYF
TRBV20-1,TRBJ2-3,-,few,TGCAGGGCTACAGGCGGGGCAGATACGCAGTATTTT,CRATGGADTQYF
TRBV7-2,TRBJ2-7,TRBD1,-,TGTGCCAGCAGCTTAGACCAGGGGGCGGACGAGCAGTACTTC,CASSLDQGADEQYF
TRBV20-1,TRBJ2-3,-,many,TGCAGTGCTCCTCCGCGGGGGCGAGGCACAGATACGCAGTATTTT,CSAPPRGRGTDTQYF
TRBV6-1,TRBJ2-3,-,-,TGTGCCAGCAGTGAACGGTGGGGGGCCAACCCTTCCACAGATACGCAGTATTTT,CASSERWGANPSTDTQYF
TRBV7-9,TRBJ2-1,-,-,TGTGCCAGCAGCTTATCCAAGGGGGGACCTTACAATGAGCAGTTCTTC,CASSLSKGGPYNEQFF
TRBV6-1,TRBJ2-7,-,few,TGTGCCAGCAGTGAATTCGGTGAGCAGTACTTC,CASSEFGEQYF
TRBV7-2,TRBJ1-1,TRBD1,-,TGTGCCAGCAGCTTAGGGGGACAGGGGGCGGCGAAAGCTTTCTTT,CASSLGGQGAAKAFF
TRBV4-1,TRBJ2-3,TRBD2,-,TGCGCCAGCAGCCAACTAGCGGCCACAGATACGCAGTATTTT,CASSQLAATDTQYF
TRBV7-2,TRBJ2-7,TRBD1,few,TGTGCCAGCAGCTTAGACCAGGGGGTTAACGAGCAGTACTTC,CASSLDQGVNEQYF
TRBV5-6,TRBJ1-1,-,-,TGTGCCAGCACTGGGACTGGGAACACTGAAGCTTTCTTT,CASTGTGNTEAFF
TRBV27,TRBJ1-5,-,many,TGTGCCAGCAGCCGAGATAGCAATCAGCCCCAGCATTTT,CASSRDSNQPQHF
TRBV12-3/TRBV12-4,TRBJ1-4,-,-,TGTGCCAGCAGTTTATTGGAGGGTGAAAAACTGTTTTTT,CASSLLEGEKLFF
TRBV27,TRBJ1-6,TRBD1,-,TGTGCCAGCAGTCTCTCAGGACAGGGGGGATCACCCCTCCACTTT,CASSLSGQGGSPLHF
TRBV29-1,TRBJ2-7,-,-,TGCAGCGTTGAAGATCTTGTGGGGGGCCGATACGAGCAGTACTTC,CSVEDLVGGRYEQYF
TRBV6-5,TRBJ1-4,-,once,TGTGCCAGCAGTTGGACGGATGCAACTAATGAAAAACTGTTTTTT,CASSWTDATNEKLFF
TRBV2,TRBJ2-5,TRBD1,-,TGTGCCAGCAGAGGAGACAGGGGAGGATGGGAGACCCAGTACTTC,CASRGDRGGWETQYF
TRBV4-3,TRBJ2-4,-,-,TGCGCCAGCAGCCAAGATTTTAGTAGGGCCCGCCTGGGGTACTTC,CASSQDFSRARLGYF
TRBV3-1,TRBJ2-7,TRBD2,-,TGTGCCAGCAGCACCCGTAGCGGGGTCCGCTACGAGCAGTACTTC,CASSTRSGVRYEQYF
TRBV7-2,TRBJ2-1,-,-,TGTGCCAGCAGCTGCGTTTCCAGCGGGTTCAATGAGCAGTTCTTC,CASSCVSSGFNEQFF
TRBV12-3/TRBV12-4,TRBJ2-1,TRBD2,-,TGTGCCAGCAGCCACGGCGGGAGAAGCTCCTACAATGAGCAGTTCTTC,CASSHGGRSSYNEQFF
TRBV7-2,TRBJ2-7,-,-,TGTGCCAGCAGCTTAACCACCAACTACGAGCAGTACTTC,CASSLTTNYEQYF
TRBV29-1,TRBJ1-4,TRBD1,-,TGCAGCGCAGCGACAGGGGCTGGCGAAAAACTGTTTTTT,CSAATGAGEKLFF
TRBV12-3/TRBV12-4,TRBJ2-1,TRBD2,few,TGTGCCAGCAGTTTCGCGGGAGACCTCAATGAGCAGTTCTTC,CASSFAGDLNEQFF